This is a list of T cell receptor beta chains from one sample in a study of cytomegalovirus exposure and HLA in healthy donors. Only in-frame clones appear in the TCRdb table, and some are missing; sequencing was by immunoSEQ multiplex PCR. This table holds some 140,000 clones, about 84% found once. Sample: PBMCs. The receptors were sampled from a woman between 35 and 50 years old in good health and CMV-seropositive. The CDR3 runs from the conserved cysteine through the conserved F or W. Each record gives: V gene, D gene, J gene, clone size, CDR3 length, CDR3 protein, CDR3 DNA. D genes are given only for firm matches. Rows may omit the clone size; those that give it use once, few, many or a size class.

TRBV7-9	TRBD1	TRBJ2-7	NA	17	CASSSDPGTGGTYEQYF	TGTGCCAGCAGCTCCGACCCCGGGACAGGGGGCACCTACGAGCAGTACTTC
TRBV19	NA	TRBJ1-1	NA	12	CASKRVNTEAFF	TGTGCCAGTAAACGGGTAAACACTGAAGCTTTCTTT
TRBV19	TRBD2	TRBJ2-2	NA	19	CASSIGFGTSGRQPGELFF	TGTGCCAGTAGTATAGGTTTTGGGACTAGCGGGAGACAACCCGGGGAGCTGTTTTTT
TRBV11-3	TRBD2	TRBJ2-7	NA	17	CASSLGLGLAGGGEQYF	TGTGCCAGCAGCTTAGGACTGGGACTAGCGGGAGGAGGCGAGCAGTACTTC
TRBV28	NA	TRBJ2-7	once	13	CASSLGSSYEQYF	TGTGCCAGCAGTTTGGGGAGCTCCTACGAGCAGTACTTC
TRBV6-1	TRBD1	TRBJ2-1	NA	17	CASSVGLGTGAYNEQFF	TGTGCCAGCAGTGTGGGGTTAGGGACAGGGGCCTACAATGAGCAGTTCTTC
TRBV10-3	NA	TRBJ2-1	NA	14	CAISEGVRYNEQFF	TGTGCCATCAGTGAAGGGGTTAGATACAATGAGCAGTTCTTC
TRBV5-1	NA	TRBJ2-1	NA	14	CASRLDSSYNEQFF	TGCGCCAGCAGATTGGACAGCTCCTACAATGAGCAGTTCTTC
TRBV10-3	NA	TRBJ1-1	once	12	CAISESSRYAFF	TGTGCCATCAGTGAGTCGTCGCGGTATGCTTTCTTT
TRBV19	NA	TRBJ2-3	NA	14	CASSIGGGKDTQYF	TGTGCCAGTAGTATAGGAGGCGGAAAAGATACGCAGTATTTT
TRBV21-1	NA	TRBJ2-7	NA	17	CASSKGVLGQGPREQYF	TGTGCCAGCAGCAAAGGGGTTCTCGGACAGGGGCCTCGGGAGCAGTACTTC
TRBV27	TRBD1	TRBJ2-3	NA	15	CASRHRQGTTDMQYF	TGTGCCAGCAGACACAGACAGGGGACGACAGATATGCAGTATTTT
TRBV6-1	NA	TRBJ1-1	NA	12	CASSKMGVGAFF	TGTGCCAGCAGTAAAATGGGCGTTGGAGCTTTCTTT
TRBV19	TRBD2	TRBJ2-1	NA	16	CASSLPLAGSYNEQFF	TGTGCCAGTAGTCTCCCACTAGCGGGGTCCTACAATGAGCAGTTCTTC
TRBV7-6	NA	TRBJ2-3	NA	17	CASSPNRAGVYTDTQYF	TGTGCCAGCAGTCCAAACAGGGCTGGGGTTTACACAGATACGCAGTATTTT
TRBV11-2	NA	TRBJ2-3	NA	12	CASSSFTDTQYF	TGTGCCAGCAGCTCTTTCACAGATACGCAGTATTTT